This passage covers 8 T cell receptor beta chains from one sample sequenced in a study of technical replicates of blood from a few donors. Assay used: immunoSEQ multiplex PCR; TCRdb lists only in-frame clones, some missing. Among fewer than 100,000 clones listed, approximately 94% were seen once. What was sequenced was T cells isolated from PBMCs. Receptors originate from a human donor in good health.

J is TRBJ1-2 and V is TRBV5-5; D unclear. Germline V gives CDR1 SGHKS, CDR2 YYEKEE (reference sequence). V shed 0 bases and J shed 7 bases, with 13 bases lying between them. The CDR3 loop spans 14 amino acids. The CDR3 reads CASSLDSIPPGYTF. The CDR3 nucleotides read TGTGCCAGCAGCTTGGACTCGATACCTCCTGGCTACACCTTC.

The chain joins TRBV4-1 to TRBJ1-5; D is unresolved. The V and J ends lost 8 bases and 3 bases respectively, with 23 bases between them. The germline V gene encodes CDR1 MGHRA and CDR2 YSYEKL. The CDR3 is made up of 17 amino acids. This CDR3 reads CASASTNTGIFNQPQHF. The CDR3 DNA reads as TGCGCCAGCGCCAGTACGAATACGGGGATATTCAATCAGCCCCAGCATTTT.

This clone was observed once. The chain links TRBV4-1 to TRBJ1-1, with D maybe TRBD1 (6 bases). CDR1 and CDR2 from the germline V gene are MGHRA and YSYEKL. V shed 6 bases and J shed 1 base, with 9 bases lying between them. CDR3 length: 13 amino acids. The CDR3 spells CASSLQGNTEAFF. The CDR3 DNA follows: TGCGCCAGCAGTTTACAGGGGAACACTGAAGCTTTCTTT.

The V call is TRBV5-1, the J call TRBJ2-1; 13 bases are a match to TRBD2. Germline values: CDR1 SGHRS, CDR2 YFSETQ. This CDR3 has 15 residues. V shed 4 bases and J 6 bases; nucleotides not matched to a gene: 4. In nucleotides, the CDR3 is TGCGCCAGCAGCCGGGGACTAGCGGGAATCAATGAGCAGTTCTTC. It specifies CASSRGLAGINEQFF.

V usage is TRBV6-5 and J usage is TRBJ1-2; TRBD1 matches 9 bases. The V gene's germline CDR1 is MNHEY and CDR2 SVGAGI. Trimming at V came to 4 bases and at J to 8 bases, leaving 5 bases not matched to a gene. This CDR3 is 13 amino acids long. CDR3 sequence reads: CASSSGTGNGYTF. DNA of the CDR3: TGTGCCAGCAGTTCCGGGACAGGGAACGGCTACACCTTC.

This chain's CDR3 is CSVEDFTGGGYGYTF. The CDR3 DNA reads as TGCAGCGTTGAAGATTTCACAGGGGGCGGCTATGGCTACACCTTC. V is TRBV29-1 and J is TRBJ1-2; TRBD1 matches 9 bases. The CDR3 has 15 amino acids. The germline CDR1 and CDR2 sequences are SQVTM and ANQGSEA. Trimming took 0 bases from V and 4 from J; bases not matched to a gene: 6.

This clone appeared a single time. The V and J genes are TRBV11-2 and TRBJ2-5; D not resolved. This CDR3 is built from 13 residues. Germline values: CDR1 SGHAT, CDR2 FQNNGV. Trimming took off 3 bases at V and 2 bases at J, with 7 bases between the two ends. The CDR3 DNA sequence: TGTGCCAGCAGCTTCGAACGGCAAGAGACCCAGTACTTC. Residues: CASSFERQETQYF.

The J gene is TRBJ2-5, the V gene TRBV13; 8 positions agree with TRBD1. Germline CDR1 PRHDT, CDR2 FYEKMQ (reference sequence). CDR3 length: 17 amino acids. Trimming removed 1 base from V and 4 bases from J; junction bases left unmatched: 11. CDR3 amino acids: CASSLETQGVWRETQYF. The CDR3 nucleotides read TGTGCCAGCAGCTTAGAGACACAGGGGGTATGGCGAGAGACCCAGTACTTC.